Following are 26 T cell receptor beta chains from one sample sequenced in a study of identifying expanded T cells in peripheral blood (dated by TCRdb to between 2018 and 2021). The receptor library was made with the immunoSEQ multiplex PCR assay. TCRdb retrieved this table from immuneACCESS and kept in-frame rearrangements only. Not all clones are present; in checked studies, unresolved V genes account for under half, and no reason is known for the remainder. For this sample the table gives approximately 97,000 clones, of which approximately 90% were detected only once. Jointly, the top ten make up around 14% of the sample. What was sequenced was blood. Source of these receptors: a person aged 18 to 70 in good health.

The chain is built from TRBV5-1 and TRBJ2-3, with D uncertain. Looked up from germline, CDR1 is SGHRS and CDR2 is YFSETQ. Deletions cut 4 bases from V and 6 bases from J, with 9 bases between. The CDR3 length is 12 residues. The CDR3 sequence: CASSAYLDTQYF. The CDR3 DNA reads as TGCGCCAGCAGCGCCTACTTGGATACGCAGTATTTT. The full variable domain, with the rest looked up from reference TRBV5-1 and TRBJ2-3, is KAGVTQTPRYLIKTRGQQVTLSCSPISGHRSVSWYQQTPGQGLQFLFEYFSETQRNKGNFPGRFSGRQFSNSRSEMNVSTLELGDSALYLCASSAYLDTQYFGPGTRLTVL.

The chain uses TRBV9 and TRBJ2-2, with D hard to call. CDR1 is SGDLS, CDR2 YYNGEE, per germline. Trimming pared 2 bases from V and 0 bases from J, leaving 8 bases between. The CDR3 length is 15 residues. The CDR3 nucleotides are TGTGCCAGCAGCGTGTTTACAGCGAACACCGGGGAGCTGTTTTTT. It yields the protein CASSVFTANTGELFF.

CDR3 loop: CASSDSTSRSDTQYF. The CDR3 DNA is TGCGCCAGCAGCGATTCGACTAGCAGGTCAGATACGCAGTATTTT. This chain uses TRBV5-1 with TRBJ2-3; 7 nucleotides line up with TRBD2. Germline trimming cut 4 bases from V and 4 bases from J; bases unmatched to any gene: 9. Looked up from germline, CDR1 is SGHRS and CDR2 is YFSETQ. The CDR3 has 15 amino acids.

The chain joins TRBV10-3 to TRBJ2-7; no clear D gene. The CDR3 has 16 residues. From germline, CDR1 is ENHRY and CDR2 SYGVKD. Trimming took 3 bases from V and 0 from J, leaving 15 bases between them. In DNA form, the CDR3 reads TGTGCCATCAGTGAACCCCGGGCGAAGGGCTCCTACGAGCAGTACTTC. Translating it yields CAISEPRAKGSYEQYF.

The chain combines TRBV14 with TRBJ2-1; tentative D call: TRBD2 (6 bases). The V gene lost 0 bases and the J gene lost 0 bases, with 18 bases spanning the gap. Germline V CDR1 and CDR2: SGHDN, FVKESK. The CDR3 runs 19 residues. CDR3 sequence: CASSQDRDSGSFSYNEQFF. In DNA form, the CDR3 reads TGTGCCAGCAGCCAAGACAGGGATAGCGGATCTTTCTCCTACAATGAGCAGTTCTTC.

The J gene is TRBJ2-7, the V gene TRBV11-2; 7 bases line up with TRBD2. Germline V gene data show CDR1 as SGHAT and CDR2 as FQNNGV. V lost 0 bases and J lost 2; bases outside the gene matches: 4. The CDR3 extends over 15 amino acids. The CDR3 loop reads CASSLDRDYTYEQYF. In nucleotides, the CDR3 is TGTGCCAGCAGCTTAGACCGGGACTATACCTACGAGCAGTACTTC.

This clone appeared once. The chain recombines TRBV10-3 with TRBJ2-3; TRBD2 is a possible D gene (6 bases). V lost 3 bases and J lost 0, with 13 bases in between. The germline CDR1 and CDR2 sequences are ENHRY and SYGVKD. The CDR3 runs to 16 residues. For the CDR3, the DNA is TGTGCCATCAGTGATTCTGGGGACTTAAGCACAGATACGCAGTATTTT. Amino acid sequence: CAISDSGDLSTDTQYF.

The chain couples TRBV28 to TRBJ1-1; D is unclear. Trimming shortened V by 1 base and J by 4 bases, and 13 bases separated the two germline ends. The CDR3 has 15 amino acids. CDR1 and CDR2 from the germline V gene are MDHEN and SYDVKM. CDR3 nucleotides: TGTGCCAGCAGTTTATTCCGGACGGTGGGCACTGAAGCTTTCTTT. Translating it yields CASSLFRTVGTEAFF.

The J gene is TRBJ2-7, the V gene TRBV10-3; no reliable D call. The CDR3 is 15 residues long. Trimming stripped 2 bases from V and 0 bases from J, with 11 bases between. Looked up from germline, CDR1 is ENHRY and CDR2 is SYGVKD. The DNA for the CDR3 is TGTGCCATCAGTGAGACGCCCCAAAGCTCCTACGAGCAGTACTTC. Translated: CAISETPQSSYEQYF.

The genes are TRBV7-2 and TRBJ2-7; 8 positions match TRBD2. Germline CDR1 reads SGHTA; CDR2 reads FQGNSA. Losses at the gene ends were 1 base for V and 2 bases for J; bases not matched to a gene: 7. The CDR3 is 16 residues long. CDR3 coding DNA: TGTGCCAGCAGCTTAGTTGTGACTAGCGAAGCCTACGAGCAGTACTTC. Protein: CASSLVVTSEAYEQYF.

This rearrangement joins TRBV9 to TRBJ2-3, with D possibly TRBD2 on 6 matching bases. This CDR3 is 17 amino acids long. The germline V gene has CDR1 SGDLS and CDR2 YYNGEE. V was trimmed by 0 bases and J by 4 bases, leaving 18 bases between them. This CDR3 reads CASSVGAGGLLADTQYF. The DNA for the CDR3 is TGTGCCAGCAGCGTAGGGGCTGGGGGACTGCTGGCAGATACGCAGTATTTT.

The chain couples TRBV18 to TRBJ1-2, with TRBD1 matching 7 bases. CDR3 length equals 15 residues. CDR1 and CDR2 (germline): KGHSH, LQKENI. J gave up 3 bases and V 3 bases, and 7 bases lay outside the gene matches. The CDR3 spells CASSPEGQPYYGYTF. The CDR3 bases are TGTGCCAGCTCACCTGAGGGACAGCCATACTATGGCTACACCTTC.

The V gene is TRBV29-1, the J gene TRBJ1-1; 9 nucleotides line up with TRBD1. CDR3 size: 13 residues. Trimming at V came to 6 bases and at J to 2 bases, leaving 4 bases not matched to a gene. Looked up from germline, CDR1 is SQVTM and CDR2 is ANQGSEA. The chain's CDR3 is CSVGDRANTEAFF. CDR3 nucleotide sequence: TGCAGCGTGGGGGACAGGGCCAACACTGAAGCTTTCTTT.

This clone has just one count. V is TRBV19 and J is TRBJ2-5, with D perhaps matching TRBD2 (6 bases). V was trimmed by 5 bases and J by 4 bases, leaving 17 bases between them. Germline lookup yields CDR1 LNHDA and CDR2 SQIVND (reference sequence). The CDR3 totals 15 residues. DNA for the CDR3: TGTGCCAGTAGTGTACGGGAGTCCAATGGAGAGACCCAGTACTTC. Translating gives CASSVRESNGETQYF.

This clone has just a few counts. The gene calls are TRBV19 and TRBJ2-1; D may correspond to TRBD1 or TRBD2 (5 bases each). The germline CDR1 and CDR2 sequences are LNHDA and SQIVND (reference sequence). This CDR3 is built from 16 residues. V was shortened by 4 bases and J by 8 bases, with 21 bases between the two germline ends. Here the CDR3 reads CASSREGARGGYEQFF. For the CDR3, the DNA is TGTGCCAGTAGTAGGGAAGGGGCGAGAGGAGGTTATGAGCAGTTCTTC.

This sequence joins TRBV5-1 and TRBJ2-1; 9 nucleotides line up with TRBD2. Germline V gene lookup returns CDR1 SGHRS and CDR2 YFSETQ. This CDR3 is built from 15 residues. The ends lost 0 bases at V and 5 bases at J; junction bases unmatched: 3. The CDR3 sequence is CASSLVAGDHNEQFF. The CDR3 DNA reads TGCGCCAGCAGCTTGGTAGCGGGAGACCACAATGAGCAGTTCTTC.

The chain uses TRBV6-5 and TRBJ1-1, with no clear D. Between the trimmed V and J ends, which lost 6 bases and 5 bases, there was a span of 19 bases. Per germline, CDR1 MNHEY and CDR2 SVGAGI. CDR3 size: 15 residues. The CDR3 sequence: CASRDHEKMRTEAFF. CDR3 nucleotides: TGTGCCAGCAGGGACCATGAAAAGATGAGGACTGAAGCTTTCTTT.

This clone was found once. Here the CDR3 DNA reads TGTGCCAGCAGCCCAGGGACAGGGGAAATATTTCAGCCCCAGCATTTT. Encoded protein: CASSPGTGEIFQPQHF. The chain couples TRBV7-2 to TRBJ1-5; the match to TRBD1 covers 10 bases. CDR1 and CDR2 from the germline V gene are SGHTA and FQGNSA. CDR3 size: 16 residues. Trimming took 5 bases from V and 6 from J; bases not matched to a gene: 10.

This clone occurred once. J is TRBJ2-3 and V is TRBV18, with D perhaps matching TRBD2 (6 bases). The CDR3 has 14 amino acids. Trimming removed 0 bases from V and 5 bases from J, with 9 bases in between. Germline CDR1 and CDR2: KGHSH and LQKENI. The CDR3 protein is CASSPPGTVDTQYF. The CDR3 DNA sequence: TGTGCCAGCTCACCACCAGGGACTGTAGATACGCAGTATTTT.

As for this clone: Distinct nucleotide sequences in the sample also encode this CDR3. This chain joins TRBV19 and TRBJ1-5; D gene ambiguous. This CDR3 contains 14 residues. V was shortened by 3 bases and J by 0 bases, with 6 bases between the two germline ends. Germline V gene lookup returns CDR1 LNHDA and CDR2 SQIVND (reference sequence). Here the CDR3 reads CASSISDSNQPQHF. DNA for the CDR3: TGTGCCAGTAGTATTTCGGATAGCAATCAGCCCCAGCATTTT.

The chain couples TRBV11-3 to TRBJ2-7; TRBD2 matches at 7 bases. Germline V gene sequence: CDR1 SGHNT, CDR2 YENEEA. The CDR3 spans 15 residues. V shed 4 bases, J shed 4 bases, and the junction held 10 bases outside the gene matches. The CDR3 reads CASSYASSGQYEQYF. The CDR3 nucleotides are TGTGCCAGCAGCTATGCATCTAGCGGACAATACGAGCAGTACTTC.

V and J are TRBV5-1 and TRBJ1-2; weak D call: TRBD1 (6 bases). Trimming pared 0 bases from V and 0 bases from J, leaving 9 bases between. The germline gives CDR1 SGHRS, CDR2 YFSETQ. The CDR3 length is 15 residues. CDR3 sequence: CASSLGDIANYGYTF. DNA of the CDR3: TGCGCCAGCAGCTTGGGGGACATAGCTAACTATGGCTACACCTTC. The full variable domain, in which reference TRBV5-1 and TRBJ1-2 provide the parts outside the CDR3, is KAGVTQTPRYLIKTRGQQVTLSCSPISGHRSVSWYQQTPGQGLQFLFEYFSETQRNKGNFPGRFSGRQFSNSRSEMNVSTLELGDSALYLCASSLGDIANYGYTFGSGTRLTVV.

This clone showed up just once. The chain links TRBV6-1 to TRBJ2-2, with a weak D call TRBD1 (5 bases). This CDR3 is built from 15 residues. Germline CDR1 MNHNS, CDR2 SASEGT. Trimming removed 5 bases at V and 1 base at J, with 11 bases between. In DNA form, the CDR3 reads TGTGCCAGCAGTAACCCGACAGAGAACACCGGGGAGCTGTTTTTT. Its translation: CASSNPTENTGELFF.

V and J are TRBV28 and TRBJ1-2; D is ambiguous. V lost 4 bases to trimming and J lost 3 bases, with 12 bases between them. This CDR3 spans 14 amino acids. Germline CDR1 reads MDHEN; CDR2 reads SYDVKM. CDR3 in DNA: TGTGCCAGCAGTTCGCCCTCATTGGACTATGGCTACACCTTC. It encodes CASSSPSLDYGYTF.

The chain has TRBV10-3 and TRBJ1-2; 10 nucleotides match TRBD1. V shed 6 bases and J 6 bases; nucleotides not matched to a gene: 7. This CDR3 is built from 14 residues. Germline V gene data show CDR1 as ENHRY and CDR2 as SYGVKD. This CDR3 is CAIRPSDRGNGYTF. CDR3 in DNA: TGTGCCATCAGACCCTCGGACAGGGGGAATGGCTACACCTTC.

This clone was found a few times. This chain connects TRBV6-5 to TRBJ2-7; weak D call: TRBD1 (5 bases). Germline V gene data show CDR1 as MNHEY and CDR2 as SVGAGI. This CDR3 spans 12 amino acids. Trimming stripped 7 bases from V and 2 bases from J, with 9 bases between. Here the CDR3 reads CASIGAAYEQYF. In nucleotides, the CDR3 is TGTGCCAGCATTGGGGCAGCCTACGAGCAGTACTTC.